This entry lists 31 T cell receptor beta chains sequenced from one sample in a study of cytomegalovirus exposure and HLA in healthy donors. Some clones are missing from TCRdb's copy, which holds only in-frame ones; the method was immunoSEQ multiplex PCR. Altogether about 110,000 clones are present, about 94% being singletons, with the ten largest covering roughly 0.67%. Sequencing was done on a sample of PBMCs. The receptors were sampled from a woman between 18 and 29 years old in good health and CMV-seronegative.

This chain joins TRBV2 and TRBJ2-2; D ambiguous. Trimming shortened V by 7 bases and J by 1 base, and 10 bases separated the two germline ends. The CDR3 loop spans 14 amino acids. Per germline, CDR1 SNHLY and CDR2 FYNNEI. Here the CDR3 reads CASTMTLNTGELFF. The CDR3 DNA reads as TGTGCCAGCACTATGACACTGAACACCGGGGAGCTGTTTTTT.

The CDR3 loop reads CASGSSGETDTQYF. In DNA, the CDR3 is TGCGCCAGCGGGAGTTCCGGGGAAACAGATACGCAGTATTTT. The chain links TRBV5-1 to TRBJ2-3; maybe TRBD2 (5 bases). Between the trimmed V and J ends, which lost 7 bases and 3 bases, there was a span of 15 bases. CDR1 and CDR2 (germline): SGHRS, YFSETQ. The CDR3 covers 14 residues.

This clone was detected once. V usage is TRBV6-5 and J usage is TRBJ1-4; TRBD1 matches 8 bases. The CDR3 length is 16 residues. The V gene's germline CDR1 is MNHEY and CDR2 SVGAGI. The V and J ends lost 0 bases and 6 bases, in that order; junction bases with no gene match: 6. The CDR3 nucleotides read TGTGCCAGCAGTTACTCGACCCAGGGGGCTTATGAAAAACTGTTTTTT. This translates into CASSYSTQGAYEKLFF.

The genes are TRBV27 and TRBJ2-2; no clear D. The germline V gene encodes CDR1 MNHEY and CDR2 SMNVEV (reference sequence). The V end was cut by 9 bases, the J end by 4 bases, with 6 bases between. The CDR3 totals 11 residues. The chain's CDR3 is CASKSTGELFF. CDR3 sequence (DNA): TGTGCCAGTAAGAGCACCGGGGAGCTGTTTTTT.

This chain connects TRBV4-2 to TRBJ2-7; 12 nucleotides align to TRBD2. This CDR3 contains 15 residues. Trimming removed 2 bases from V and 7 bases from J; junction bases left unmatched: 6. Germline CDR1 and CDR2: LGHNA and YNFKEQ. The CDR3 nucleotides read TGTGCCAGCAGCCAAAGACTAGCGGGGGTAGCTGAGCAGTACTTC. Protein: CASSQRLAGVAEQYF.

The V and J genes are TRBV5-1 and TRBJ2-3; TRBD2 matches at 8 bases. The CDR3 is 14 residues long. V lost 4 bases to trimming and J lost 1 base; unmatched junction nucleotides: 2. CDR1 SGHRS and CDR2 YFSETQ come from the germline V gene. CDR3 nucleotides: TGCGCCAGCAGCCCGGGACTAGGCACAGATACGCAGTATTTT. It specifies CASSPGLGTDTQYF.

The table lists this clone with a count of one. The sample contains more than one DNA sequence encoding this CDR3. The chain joins TRBV18 to TRBJ1-6; unclear D gene. The CDR3 loop spans 14 amino acids. Per germline, CDR1 KGHSH and CDR2 LQKENI. V dropped 5 bases and J dropped 0 bases, with 5 bases sitting between them. CDR3 DNA sequence: TGTGCCAGCTCAAGCCGCTCCTATAATTCACCCCTCCACTTT. It translates to CASSSRSYNSPLHF.

The chain joins TRBV14 to TRBJ2-3; 9 positions match TRBD1. The CDR3 is 16 residues long. CDR1 SGHDN and CDR2 FVKESK come from the germline V gene. Trimming removed 5 bases from V and 3 bases from J; junction bases left unmatched: 9. The DNA for the CDR3 is TGTGCCAGCAGCAACTTACAGGGGGCGCGAACAGATACGCAGTATTTT. This sequence encodes CASSNLQGARTDTQYF.

The chain carries TRBV2 and TRBJ1-3; D is unresolved. Trimming pared 2 bases from V and 4 bases from J, leaving 9 bases between. Germline assignment: CDR1 SNHLY and CDR2 FYNNEI. The CDR3 is made up of 14 amino acids. The CDR3 DNA follows: TGTGCCAGCAGTGAACAGAATTCCGGAAACACCATATATTTT. Residues: CASSEQNSGNTIYF. Filled out from reference TRBV2 and TRBJ1-3, the complete variable domain reads EPEVTQTPSHQVTQMGQEVILRCVPISNHLYFYWYRQILGQKVEFLVSFYNNEISEKSEIFDDQFSVERPDGSNFTLKIRSTKLEDSAMYFCASSEQNSGNTIYFGEGSWLTVV.

The V gene is TRBV15, the J gene TRBJ2-5; D remains unclear. Trimming took off 1 base at V and 0 bases at J, with 3 bases between the two ends. CDR1 is LNHNV and CDR2 is YYDKDF in the germline V gene (reference sequence). The CDR3 has 13 residues. The CDR3 region has the DNA TGTGCCACCAGCAGAGCCTACCAAGAGACCCAGTACTTC. It is translated as CATSRAYQETQYF.

The chain employs TRBV19 and TRBJ1-5; D call uncertain. Trimming took off 2 bases at V and 5 bases at J, with 4 bases between the two ends. Germline V CDR1 and CDR2: LNHDA, SQIVND (reference sequence). The CDR3 is made up of 12 amino acids. In DNA, the CDR3 is TGTGCCAGTAGTATAACGGATCAGCCCCAGCATTTT. Amino acids: CASSITDQPQHF.

V gene TRBV2 combines with J gene TRBJ1-1; 7 nucleotides agree with TRBD1. Per the germline V gene, CDR1 is SNHLY and CDR2 is FYNNEI. The CDR3 sequence is 12 residues long. Trimming removed 6 bases from V and 11 bases from J; junction bases left unmatched: 9. The CDR3 DNA is TGTGCCAGCAGCCCCCGGGACAGAGGGGCTTTCTTT. Encoded protein: CASSPRDRGAFF.

The CDR3 DNA reads TGTGCCAGCAGCGTAGGTGAGCGTAGGGGCTACAATGAGCAGTTCTTC. It translates to CASSVGERRGYNEQFF. The rearrangement uses TRBV9 and TRBJ2-1; tentative D call: TRBD1 (5 bases). The CDR3 runs to 16 residues. Trimming cost V 0 bases and J 3 bases, with 13 bases left between them. Germline V CDR1 and CDR2: SGDLS, YYNGEE.

The chain has TRBV5-6 and TRBJ1-5; 9 bases map to TRBD1. Unmatched junction bases numbered 15, after V lost 5 bases and J lost 0 bases. The germline V gene encodes CDR1 SGHDT and CDR2 YYEEEE. The length of the CDR3 is 19 residues. CDR3 protein: CASSLSPGQGSISNQPQHF. In DNA form, the CDR3 reads TGTGCCAGCAGTCTGTCTCCGGGACAGGGATCCATTAGCAATCAGCCCCAGCATTTT.

V gene TRBV10-3 combines with J gene TRBJ2-7, with TRBD2 identical over 15 bases. Germline loops: CDR1 ENHRY, CDR2 SYGVKD. The CDR3 sequence is 15 residues long. V lost 6 bases to trimming and J lost 7 bases; unmatched junction nucleotides: 7. The CDR3 DNA reads as TGTGCCATCAGCGGGGGACTAGCGGGGGGTGGGGAGCAGTACTTC. It encodes CAISGGLAGGGEQYF.

J is TRBJ1-6 and V is TRBV6-6, with D maybe TRBD1 (5 bases). CDR3 size: 14 residues. The germline gives CDR1 MNHNY, CDR2 SVGAGI (reference sequence). V dropped 7 bases and J dropped 8 bases, with 15 bases sitting between them. The CDR3 nucleotides are TGTGCCAGCACCCCCTGGGGGGAAGATTCACCCCTCCACTTT. Translation gives CASTPWGEDSPLHF.

The genes are TRBV5-4 and TRBJ1-2, with D maybe TRBD1 (5 bases). This CDR3 is 15 amino acids long. The ends were cut back, 4 bases at V and 3 bases at J, with 16 bases in the middle. CDR1 is SGHNT and CDR2 is YYREEE in the germline V gene (reference sequence). DNA of the CDR3: TGTGCCAGCAGCCCCGGACATACCAATGACTATGGCTACACCTTC. Protein product: CASSPGHTNDYGYTF.

CDR3 DNA sequence: TGTGCCAGTACGGAGCTACGAACCGGGACAGGGGGCGCCGCGAGGAAACTGTTTTTT. Translated, it gives CASTELRTGTGGAARKLFF. The chain has TRBV19 and TRBJ1-4, with TRBD1 matching over 12 bases. V trimming: 7 bases; J trimming: 11 bases; junction bases outside the gene matches: 23. Per the germline V gene, CDR1 is LNHDA and CDR2 is SQIVND (reference sequence). This CDR3 has 19 residues.

The chain is built from TRBV11-2 and TRBJ1-2; tentative D call: TRBD1 (5 bases). Germline CDR1 reads SGHAT; CDR2 reads FQNNGV. CDR3 length: 15 residues. V was trimmed by 3 bases and J by 6 bases, leaving 17 bases between them. The CDR3 here is CASSLGTGGRNGYTF. The CDR3 coding sequence is TGTGCCAGCAGCTTGGGGACCGGGGGGAGGAATGGCTACACCTTC.

The chain carries TRBV11-1 and TRBJ1-6; the D gene is possibly TRBD1 (5 bases). The germline V gene encodes CDR1 SGHAT and CDR2 FQDESV (reference sequence). CDR3 length equals 16 residues. The ends were cut back, 2 bases at V and 6 bases at J, with 14 bases in the middle. Here the CDR3 reads CASSLSRGRRNSPLHF. DNA for the CDR3: TGTGCCAGCAGCTTATCACGGGGGAGGCGTAATTCACCCCTCCACTTT.

This clone was seen a single time. The chain links TRBV28 to TRBJ2-7, with 14 bases that match TRBD2. V gave up 4 bases and J gave up 7 bases; unmatched junction bases: 15. Germline V CDR1 and CDR2: MDHEN, SYDVKM. The CDR3 loop spans 18 amino acids. The CDR3 region is CASSWTSGGPSGVREQYF. The CDR3 DNA is TGTGCCAGCAGTTGGACTAGCGGGGGGCCCTCCGGGGTTCGGGAGCAGTACTTC. The full variable domain, rest sourced from reference TRBV28 and TRBJ2-7, is DVKVTQSSRYLVKRTGEKVFLECVQDMDHENMFWYRQDPGLGLRLIYFSYDVKMKEKGDIPEGYSVSREKKERFSLILESASTNQTSMYLCASSWTSGGPSGVREQYFGPGTRLTVT.

The gene calls are TRBV5-7 and TRBJ1-1; D not certain. TRBV5-7 is recorded as an ORF, its role being uncertain. Trimming pared 3 bases from V and 1 base from J, leaving 10 bases between. This CDR3 comprises 14 residues. The CDR3 loop reads CASSCPGGNTEAFF. The CDR3 region has the DNA TGTGCCAGCAGCTGCCCGGGAGGGAACACTGAAGCTTTCTTT.

The J gene is TRBJ1-3, the V gene TRBV6-6; 7 bases fit TRBD1. V shed 5 bases, J shed 4 bases, and the junction held 11 bases outside the gene matches. The CDR3 loop spans 16 amino acids. The germline CDR1 and CDR2 sequences are MNHNY and SVGAGI (reference sequence). CDR3 residues: CASSTRQGQIGNTIYF. The CDR3 bases are TGTGCCAGCAGTACAAGACAGGGACAAATCGGAAACACCATATATTTT.

The chain combines TRBV6-4 with TRBJ2-3; a weak D match, TRBD2 (6 bases). The CDR3 runs 14 residues. Germline CDR1 reads MRHNA; CDR2 reads SNTAGT. The V and J ends lost 3 bases and 0 bases respectively, with 7 bases between them. The CDR3: CASSERGSTDTQYF. For the CDR3, the DNA is TGTGCCAGCAGTGAACGGGGGAGCACAGATACGCAGTATTTT.

This clone was seen only once. The rearrangement links TRBV27 to TRBJ2-7, with D tentatively TRBD1 (6 bases). Germline-derived CDR1 and CDR2 are MNHEY and SMNVEV (reference sequence). The CDR3 has 15 residues. V dropped 5 bases and J dropped 0 bases, with 14 bases sitting between them. The CDR3 spells CASSPSTGPSYEQYF. Written as DNA, the CDR3 is TGTGCCAGCAGTCCCTCGACAGGACCCTCCTACGAGCAGTACTTC.

The genes are TRBV9 and TRBJ2-3, with 10 bases matching TRBD2. Germline CDR1 is SGDLS and CDR2 is YYNGEE. The V and J ends lost 4 bases and 3 bases, in that order; junction bases with no gene match: 8. CDR3 length: 16 residues. CDR3 DNA sequence: TGTGCCAGCAGCATCCAACTAGCGGGGCGGACAGATACGCAGTATTTT. Its protein is CASSIQLAGRTDTQYF.

V gene TRBV27 combines with J gene TRBJ2-1, with 9 nucleotides matching TRBD2. The junction had 12 bases not matched to a gene; V was cut back by 0 bases and J by 9 bases. Germline CDR1 is MNHEY and CDR2 is SMNVEV (reference sequence). This CDR3 comprises 17 residues. The DNA for the CDR3 is TGTGCCAGCAGTTTATCGGGACTAGCCCGGAACAGGGTTGAGCAGTTCTTC. It is translated as CASSLSGLARNRVEQFF.

This clone has just one count. The gene calls are TRBV28 and TRBJ2-5; D is uncertain. CDR3 length: 15 amino acids. Germline lookup yields CDR1 MDHEN and CDR2 SYDVKM. Between the trimmed V and J ends, which lost 6 bases and 5 bases, there was a span of 19 bases. Here the CDR3 reads CASSPHRRLGETQYF. The CDR3 DNA reads TGTGCCAGCAGCCCACACCGTCGGTTGGGCGAGACCCAGTACTTC.

V usage is TRBV7-2 and J usage is TRBJ2-3; maybe TRBD2 (6 bases). The CDR3 is 16 residues long. Germline lookup yields CDR1 SGHTA and CDR2 FQGNSA. V lost 1 base to trimming and J lost 5 bases, with 16 bases between them. CDR3 sequence: CASSLGVLASGDTQYF. Here the CDR3 DNA reads TGTGCCAGCAGCTTAGGGGTGCTAGCGTCCGGAGATACGCAGTATTTT.

J is TRBJ1-5 and V is TRBV27; the D gene is possibly TRBD1 (5 bases). The CDR3 is 15 amino acids. Germline CDR1 MNHEY, CDR2 SMNVEV (reference sequence). The V and J ends lost 2 bases and 4 bases respectively, with 12 bases between them. CDR3: CASSLRQGQNQPQHF. The CDR3 nucleotides are TGTGCCAGCAGTTTAAGGCAGGGTCAAAATCAGCCCCAGCATTTT.

V usage is TRBV9 and J usage is TRBJ2-3, with 8 bases that match TRBD1. Per germline, CDR1 SGDLS and CDR2 YYNGEE. The V segment lost 3 bases and the J segment 0 bases; nucleotides outside the gene matches: 6. The CDR3 is made up of 16 amino acids. The CDR3 sequence: CASSARGQVSTDTQYF. The CDR3 bases are TGTGCCAGCAGCGCCCGGGGACAGGTTAGCACAGATACGCAGTATTTT.